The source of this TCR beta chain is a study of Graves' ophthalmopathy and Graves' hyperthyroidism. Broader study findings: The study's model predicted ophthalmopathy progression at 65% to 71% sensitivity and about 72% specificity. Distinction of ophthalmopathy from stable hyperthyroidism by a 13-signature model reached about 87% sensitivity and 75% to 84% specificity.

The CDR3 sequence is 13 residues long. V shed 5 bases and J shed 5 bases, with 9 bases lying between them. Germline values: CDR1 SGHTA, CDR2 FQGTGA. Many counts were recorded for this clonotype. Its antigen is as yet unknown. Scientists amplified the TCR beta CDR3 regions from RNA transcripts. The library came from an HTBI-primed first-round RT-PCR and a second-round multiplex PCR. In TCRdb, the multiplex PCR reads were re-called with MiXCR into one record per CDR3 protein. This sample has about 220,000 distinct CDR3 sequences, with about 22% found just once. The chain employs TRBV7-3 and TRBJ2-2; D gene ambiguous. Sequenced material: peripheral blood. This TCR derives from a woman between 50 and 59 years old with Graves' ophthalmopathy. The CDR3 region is CASSPTMTGELFF. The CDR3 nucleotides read TGTGCCAGCAGCCCCACAATGACCGGGGAGCTGTTTTTT. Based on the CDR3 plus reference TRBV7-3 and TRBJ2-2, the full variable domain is GAGVSQTPSNKVTEKGKYVELRCDPISGHTALYWYRQSLGQGPEFLIYFQGTGAADDSGLPNDRFFAVRPEGSVSTLKIQRTERGDSAVYLCASSPTMTGELFFGEGSRLTVL.